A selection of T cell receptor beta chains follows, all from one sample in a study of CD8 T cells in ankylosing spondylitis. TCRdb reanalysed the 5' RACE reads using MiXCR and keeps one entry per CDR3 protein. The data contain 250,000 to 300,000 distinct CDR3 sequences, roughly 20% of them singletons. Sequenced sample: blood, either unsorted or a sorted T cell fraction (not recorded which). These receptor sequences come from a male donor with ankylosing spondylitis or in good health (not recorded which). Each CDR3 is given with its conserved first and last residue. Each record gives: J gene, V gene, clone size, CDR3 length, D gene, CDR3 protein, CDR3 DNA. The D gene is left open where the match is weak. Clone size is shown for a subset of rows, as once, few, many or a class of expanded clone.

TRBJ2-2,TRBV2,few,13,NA,CASTDPNTGELFF,TGTGCCAGTACCGATCCGAACACCGGGGAGCTGTTTTTT
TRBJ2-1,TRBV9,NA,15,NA,CASSVDGTLYNEQFF,TGTGCCAGCAGCGTAGACGGGACCCTATACAATGAGCAGTTCTTC
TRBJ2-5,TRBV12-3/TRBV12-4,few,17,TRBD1,CASSLPRNRDREETQYF,TGTGCCAGCAGTTTACCTCGCAACCGGGACAGGGAGGAGACCCAGTACTTC
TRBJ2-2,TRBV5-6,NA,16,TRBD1,CASRGVSGQDTGELFF,TGTGCCAGCAGGGGGGTTTCGGGACAGGACACCGGGGAGCTGTTTTTT
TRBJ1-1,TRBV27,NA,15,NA,CASSLFVGGNTEAFF,TGTGCCAGCAGTTTATTTGTCGGGGGCAACACTGAAGCTTTCTTT
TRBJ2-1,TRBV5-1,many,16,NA,CASSLGADSSYNEQFF,TGCGCCAGCAGCTTGGGGGCAGACAGCTCCTACAATGAGCAGTTCTTC
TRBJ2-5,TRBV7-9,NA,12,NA,CASSDPAETQYF,TGTGCCAGCTCGGACCCAGCTGAGACCCAGTACTTC
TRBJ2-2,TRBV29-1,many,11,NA,CSVVVTGELFF,TGCAGCGTTGTGGTCACCGGGGAGCTGTTTTTT
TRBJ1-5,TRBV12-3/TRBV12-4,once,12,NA,CASSPGTSPQHF,TGTGCCAGCAGCCCCGGGACCTCGCCCCAGCATTTT
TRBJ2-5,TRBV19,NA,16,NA,CASSPIAGSVEETQYF,TGTGCCAGTAGTCCCATTGCCGGGTCCGTGGAAGAGACCCAGTACTTC